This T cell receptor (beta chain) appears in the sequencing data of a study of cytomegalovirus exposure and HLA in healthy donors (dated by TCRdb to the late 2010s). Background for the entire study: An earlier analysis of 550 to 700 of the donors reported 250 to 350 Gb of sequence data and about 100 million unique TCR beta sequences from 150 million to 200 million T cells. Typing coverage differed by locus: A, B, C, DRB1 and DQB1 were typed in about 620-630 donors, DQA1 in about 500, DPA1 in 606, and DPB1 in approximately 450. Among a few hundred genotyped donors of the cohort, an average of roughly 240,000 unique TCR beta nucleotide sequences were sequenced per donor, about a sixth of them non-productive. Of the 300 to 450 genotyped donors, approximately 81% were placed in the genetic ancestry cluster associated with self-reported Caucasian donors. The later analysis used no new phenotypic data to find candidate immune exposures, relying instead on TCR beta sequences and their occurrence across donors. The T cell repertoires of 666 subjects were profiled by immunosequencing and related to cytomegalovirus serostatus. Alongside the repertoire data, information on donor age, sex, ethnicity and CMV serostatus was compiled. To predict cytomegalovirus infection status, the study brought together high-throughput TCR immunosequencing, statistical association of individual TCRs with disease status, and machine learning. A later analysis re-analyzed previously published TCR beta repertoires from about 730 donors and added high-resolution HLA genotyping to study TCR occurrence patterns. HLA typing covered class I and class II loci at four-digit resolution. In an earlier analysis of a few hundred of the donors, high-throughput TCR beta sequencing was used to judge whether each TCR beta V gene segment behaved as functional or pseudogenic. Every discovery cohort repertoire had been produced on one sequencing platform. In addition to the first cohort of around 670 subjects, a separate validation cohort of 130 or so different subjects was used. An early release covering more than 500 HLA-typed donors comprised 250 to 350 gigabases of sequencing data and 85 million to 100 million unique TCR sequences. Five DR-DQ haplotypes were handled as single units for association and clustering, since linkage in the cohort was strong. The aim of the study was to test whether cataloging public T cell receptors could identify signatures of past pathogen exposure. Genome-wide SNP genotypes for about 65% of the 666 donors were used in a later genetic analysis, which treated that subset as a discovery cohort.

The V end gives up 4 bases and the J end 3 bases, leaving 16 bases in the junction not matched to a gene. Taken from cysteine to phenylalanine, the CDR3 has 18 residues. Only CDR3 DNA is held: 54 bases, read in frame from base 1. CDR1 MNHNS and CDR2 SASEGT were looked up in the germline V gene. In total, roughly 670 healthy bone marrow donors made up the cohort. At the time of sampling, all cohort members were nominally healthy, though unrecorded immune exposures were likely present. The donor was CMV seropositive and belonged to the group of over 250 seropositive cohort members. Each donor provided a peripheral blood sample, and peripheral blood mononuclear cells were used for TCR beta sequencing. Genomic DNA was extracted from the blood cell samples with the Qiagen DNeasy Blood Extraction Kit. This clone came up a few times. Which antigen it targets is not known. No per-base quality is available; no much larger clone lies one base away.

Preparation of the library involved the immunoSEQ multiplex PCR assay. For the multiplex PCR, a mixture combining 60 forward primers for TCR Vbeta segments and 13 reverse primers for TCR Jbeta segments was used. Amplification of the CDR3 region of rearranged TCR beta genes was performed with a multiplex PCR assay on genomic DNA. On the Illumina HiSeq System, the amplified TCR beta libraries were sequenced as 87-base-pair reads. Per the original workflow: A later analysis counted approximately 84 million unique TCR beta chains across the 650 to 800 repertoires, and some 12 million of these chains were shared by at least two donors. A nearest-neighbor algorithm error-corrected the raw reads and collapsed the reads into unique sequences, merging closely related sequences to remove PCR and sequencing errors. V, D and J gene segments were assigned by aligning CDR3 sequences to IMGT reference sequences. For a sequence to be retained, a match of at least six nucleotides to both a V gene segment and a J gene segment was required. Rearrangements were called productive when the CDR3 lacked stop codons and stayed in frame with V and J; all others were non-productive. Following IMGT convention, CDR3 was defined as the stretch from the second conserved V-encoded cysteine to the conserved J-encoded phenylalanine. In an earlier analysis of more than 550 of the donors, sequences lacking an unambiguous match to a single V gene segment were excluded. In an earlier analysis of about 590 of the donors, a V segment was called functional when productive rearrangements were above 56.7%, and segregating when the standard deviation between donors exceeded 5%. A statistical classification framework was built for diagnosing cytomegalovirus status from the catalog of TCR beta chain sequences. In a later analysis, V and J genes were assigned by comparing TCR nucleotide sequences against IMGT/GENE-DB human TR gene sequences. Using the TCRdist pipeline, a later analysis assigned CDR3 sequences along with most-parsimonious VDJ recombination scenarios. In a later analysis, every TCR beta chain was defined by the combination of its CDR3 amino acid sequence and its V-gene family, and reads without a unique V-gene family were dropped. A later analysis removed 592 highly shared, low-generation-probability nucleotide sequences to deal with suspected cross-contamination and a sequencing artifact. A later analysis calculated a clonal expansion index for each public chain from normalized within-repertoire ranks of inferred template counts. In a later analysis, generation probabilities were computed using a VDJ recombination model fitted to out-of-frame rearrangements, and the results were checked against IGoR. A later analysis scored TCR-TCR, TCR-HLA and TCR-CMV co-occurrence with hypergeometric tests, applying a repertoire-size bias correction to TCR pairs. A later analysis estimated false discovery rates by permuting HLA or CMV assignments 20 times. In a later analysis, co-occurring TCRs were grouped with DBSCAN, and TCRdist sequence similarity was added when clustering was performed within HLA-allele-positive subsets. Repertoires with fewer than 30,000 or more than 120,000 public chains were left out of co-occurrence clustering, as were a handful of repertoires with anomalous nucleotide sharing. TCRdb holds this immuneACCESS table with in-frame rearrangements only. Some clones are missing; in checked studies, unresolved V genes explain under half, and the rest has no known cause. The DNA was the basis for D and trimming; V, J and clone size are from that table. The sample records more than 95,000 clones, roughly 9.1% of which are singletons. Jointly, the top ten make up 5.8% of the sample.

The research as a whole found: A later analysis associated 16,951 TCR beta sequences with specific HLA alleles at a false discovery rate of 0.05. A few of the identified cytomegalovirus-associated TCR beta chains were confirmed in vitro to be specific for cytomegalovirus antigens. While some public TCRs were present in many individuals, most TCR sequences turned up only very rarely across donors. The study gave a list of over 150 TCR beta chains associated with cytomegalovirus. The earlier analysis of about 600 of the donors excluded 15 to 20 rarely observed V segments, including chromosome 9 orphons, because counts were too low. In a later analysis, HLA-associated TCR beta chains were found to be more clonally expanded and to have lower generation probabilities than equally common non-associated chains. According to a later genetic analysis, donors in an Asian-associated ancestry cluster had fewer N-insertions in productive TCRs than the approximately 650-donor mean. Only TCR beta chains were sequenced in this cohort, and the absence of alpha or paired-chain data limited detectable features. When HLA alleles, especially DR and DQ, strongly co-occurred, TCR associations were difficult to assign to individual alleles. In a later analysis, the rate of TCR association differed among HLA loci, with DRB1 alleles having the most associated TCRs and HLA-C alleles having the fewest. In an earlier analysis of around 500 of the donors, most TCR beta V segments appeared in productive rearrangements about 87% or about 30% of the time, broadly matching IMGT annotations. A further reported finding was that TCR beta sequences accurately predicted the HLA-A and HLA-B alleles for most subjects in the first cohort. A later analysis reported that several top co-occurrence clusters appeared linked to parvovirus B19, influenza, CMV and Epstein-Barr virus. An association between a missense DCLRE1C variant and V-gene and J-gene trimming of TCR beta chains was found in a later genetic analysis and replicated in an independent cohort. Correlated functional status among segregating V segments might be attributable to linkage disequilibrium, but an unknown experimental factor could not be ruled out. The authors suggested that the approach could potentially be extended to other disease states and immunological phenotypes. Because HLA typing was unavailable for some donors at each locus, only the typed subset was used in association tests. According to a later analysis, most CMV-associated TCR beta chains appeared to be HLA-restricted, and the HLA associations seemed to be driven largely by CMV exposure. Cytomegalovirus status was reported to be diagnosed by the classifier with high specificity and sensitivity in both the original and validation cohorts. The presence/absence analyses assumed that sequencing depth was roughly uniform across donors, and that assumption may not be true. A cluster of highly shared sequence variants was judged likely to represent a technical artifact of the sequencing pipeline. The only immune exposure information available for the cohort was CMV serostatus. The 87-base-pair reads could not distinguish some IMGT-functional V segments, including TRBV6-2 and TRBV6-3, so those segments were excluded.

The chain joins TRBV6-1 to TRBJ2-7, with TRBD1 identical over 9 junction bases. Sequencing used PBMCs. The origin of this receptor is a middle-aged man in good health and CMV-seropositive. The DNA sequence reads TGTGCCAGCAGTGGTCCCCGGGACAGGGTCGGGAGAGGCTACGAGCAGTACTTC. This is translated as CASSGPRDRVGRGYEQYF.